Presented here are 26 T cell receptor beta chains from one specimen sequenced in a study of vaccination effects on CD4 cells after COVID-19. The antigens of these receptors remain unknown. TCRdb's table, derived via immunoSEQ multiplex PCR, lists solely in-frame clones and lacks some. The top ten clones hold under 6% of a sample with 55,000 to 90,000 clones, over 65% of them seen once. With the ViraFEST assay, the study expanded antigen-specific CD4+ T cells using viral peptide pools, then sequenced them. Following culture for around 9 days, CD4+ T cells were isolated. A PCR test confirmed that the person had SARS-CoV-2 infection between March and December 2020. The source material was CD4+ T cells from PBMCs cultured with HIV peptides, sampled before COVID-19 vaccination. Subset denoted: HIV-1 Nef peptide pool negative control/reference culture. The receptors originated from a human donor who had a prior SARS-CoV-2 infection.

DNA for the CDR3: TGTGCCAGCAGTCGGTCAGGGGGGACCCAGTACTTC. This encodes CASSRSGGTQYF. V and J are TRBV2 and TRBJ2-5, with TRBD1 matching 7 bases. With V trimmed by 5 bases and J by 7 bases, 4 bases remained unmatched. CDR3 length: 12 amino acids. Germline values: CDR1 SNHLY, CDR2 FYNNEI.

The CDR3 region has the DNA TGTGCCAGCAGTGATTTATTAGCGAGAGTGGCGAACACCGGGGAGCTGTTTTTT. Its translation: CASSDLLARVANTGELFF. The chain employs TRBV6-1 and TRBJ2-2; D might be TRBD2 (5 bases). This CDR3 is built from 18 residues. The germline V and J ends were trimmed by 3 bases and 0 bases, with 17 bases remaining between them. Germline V gene lookup returns CDR1 MNHNS and CDR2 SASEGT.

CDR3 bases: TGTGCCAGCAGTCAGTCTAGCGTGCAATACAATGAGCAGTTCTTC. Translating it yields CASSQSSVQYNEQFF. The chain couples TRBV6-5 to TRBJ2-1; D is possibly TRBD2 (6 bases). The germline V gene encodes CDR1 MNHEY and CDR2 SVGAGI. The length of the CDR3 is 15 residues. Trimming shortened V by 5 bases and J by 4 bases, and 15 bases separated the two germline ends.

The chain employs TRBV4-3 and TRBJ2-7; TRBD2 agrees at 8 bases. This CDR3 comprises 16 residues. From germline, CDR1 is LGHNA and CDR2 YSLEER. Unmatched junction bases numbered 12, after V lost 4 bases and J lost 4 bases. DNA of the CDR3: TGCGCCAGCAGCCTAAGGGCGGGGGGTTTCCCTTACGAGCAGTACTTC. This codes for CASSLRAGGFPYEQYF.

This chain connects TRBV19 to TRBJ1-5; possible D gene TRBD1, 5 bases. Trimming stripped 7 bases from V and 3 bases from J, with 13 bases between. The length of the CDR3 is 14 residues. Germline CDR1 is LNHDA and CDR2 is SQIVND (reference sequence). The CDR3 loop is CASNPGQSNQPQHF. CDR3 DNA sequence: TGTGCCAGTAACCCGGGGCAGTCCAATCAGCCCCAGCATTTT.

The CDR3 DNA follows: TGTGCCAGCAGCTTGGAGGCTGGGAGCGACACCATATATTTT. Residues: CASSLEAGSDTIYF. This chain joins TRBV5-4 and TRBJ1-3, with unresolved D. The CDR3 sequence is 14 residues long. CDR1 is SGHNT, CDR2 YYREEE, per germline (reference sequence). V was clipped by 0 bases and J by 8 bases, with 12 bases between them.

The chain employs TRBV6-5 and TRBJ1-1; possible D gene TRBD1, 5 bases. The V gene lost 6 bases and the J gene lost 3 bases, with 11 bases spanning the gap. The germline CDR1 and CDR2 sequences are MNHEY and SVGAGI. This CDR3 contains 13 residues. CDR3 protein: CASSTRADTEAFF. The DNA of the CDR3 is TGTGCCAGCAGCACCAGGGCGGACACTGAAGCTTTCTTT.

The chain is built from TRBV29-1 and TRBJ1-2; 9 nucleotides match TRBD1. Per germline, CDR1 SQVTM and CDR2 ANQGSEA. The CDR3 length is 17 residues. Trimming at V came to 1 base and at J to 4 bases, leaving 13 bases not matched to a gene. The CDR3: CSVEGEQGARSRYGYTF. For the CDR3, the DNA is TGCAGCGTTGAAGGCGAACAGGGGGCAAGATCACGCTATGGCTACACCTTC.

This clone appeared a single time. This chain uses TRBV5-1 with TRBJ2-5; D remains ambiguous. This CDR3 is built from 17 residues. V lost 3 bases to trimming and J lost 2 bases, with 20 bases between them. CDR1 SGHRS and CDR2 YFSETQ come from the germline V gene. CDR3 sequence (DNA): TGCGCCAGCAGCTCCCCCCCGACCGACGTCCTGCAAGAGACCCAGTACTTC. It translates to CASSSPPTDVLQETQYF. The variable domain in full, completed from reference TRBV5-1 and TRBJ2-5, reads KAGVTQTPRYLIKTRGQQVTLSCSPISGHRSVSWYQQTPGQGLQFLFEYFSETQRNKGNFPGRFSGRQFSNSRSEMNVSTLELGDSALYLCASSSPPTDVLQETQYFGPGTRLLVL.

The chain combines TRBV20-1 with TRBJ1-2; D gene uncertain. This CDR3 comprises 10 residues. Germline V gene sequence: CDR1 DFQATT, CDR2 SNEGSKA (reference sequence). V was shortened by 6 bases and J by 5 bases, with 7 bases between the two germline ends. CDR3 coding DNA: TGCAGTGCGCTGACGTATGGCTACACCTTC. This gives the protein CSALTYGYTF.

V is TRBV5-4 and J is TRBJ2-1; TRBD1 matches 7 bases. J was trimmed by 6 bases and V by 4 bases; bases with no gene match: 13. The CDR3 totals 16 residues. CDR1 is SGHNT, CDR2 YYREEE, per germline (reference sequence). The CDR3 DNA follows: TGTGCCAGCAGCCAGGTGGTAGGGGGCCTGGGCAATGAGCAGTTCTTC. This translates into CASSQVVGGLGNEQFF. Combining the CDR3 with reference TRBV5-4 and TRBJ2-1 gives the whole variable domain ETGVTQSPTHLIKTRGQQVTLRCSSQSGHNTVSWYQQALGQGPQFIFQYYREEENGRGNFPPRFSGLQFPNYSSELNVNALELDDSALYLCASSQVVGGLGNEQFFGPGTRLTVL.

The rearrangement joins TRBV3-1 (or the pseudogene TRBV3-2) to TRBJ2-2; TRBD2 agrees at 7 bases. Germline values: CDR1 LGHDT, CDR2 YNNKEL (reference sequence). The ends lost 2 bases at V and 6 bases at J; junction bases unmatched: 3. The CDR3 covers 14 residues. The CDR3 coding sequence is TGTGCCAGCAGCCAACCAGGGAGGGCCGGGGAGCTGTTTTTT. The encoded protein is CASSQPGRAGELFF.

This clone was observed a single time. This chain links TRBV11-3 with TRBJ2-2; 10 nucleotides align to TRBD2. CDR3 length: 16 amino acids. Losses at the gene ends were 6 bases for V and 0 bases for J; bases not matched to a gene: 4. Germline CDR1 SGHNT, CDR2 YENEEA. This chain's CDR3 is CASRPSGRTNTGELFF. The DNA for the CDR3 is TGTGCCAGCAGACCTAGCGGGAGAACGAACACCGGGGAGCTGTTTTTT.

This clone was found once. V gene TRBV27 combines with J gene TRBJ2-1, with D unresolved. Germline V gene sequence: CDR1 MNHEY, CDR2 SMNVEV (reference sequence). Trimming took 2 bases from V and 0 from J, leaving 11 bases between them. The CDR3 consists of 16 residues. The CDR3 DNA sequence: TGTGCCAGCAGTTTAAATGGCGTTAACTCCTACAATGAGCAGTTCTTC. It specifies CASSLNGVNSYNEQFF.

This clone was observed a single time. The genes are TRBV11-2 and TRBJ1-5; D gene ambiguous. The germline V and J ends were trimmed by 0 bases and 0 bases, with 0 bases remaining between them. Germline V gives CDR1 SGHAT, CDR2 FQNNGV. The CDR3 has 13 amino acids. Here the CDR3 reads CASSLDSNQPQHF. Here the CDR3 DNA reads TGTGCCAGCAGCTTAGATAGCAATCAGCCCCAGCATTTT.

The rearrangement uses TRBV7-8 and TRBJ1-1; D gene unclear. With 1 base removed from V and 0 bases from J, the gap between germline ends came to 9 bases. The CDR3 has 15 residues. CDR1 and CDR2 (germline): SGHVS, FQNEAQ. The CDR3 loop reads CASSLGGVLNTEAFF. Here the CDR3 DNA reads TGTGCCAGCAGCTTAGGGGGTGTGTTGAACACTGAAGCTTTCTTT.

The V call is TRBV9, the J call TRBJ1-5, with no clear D. Germline CDR1 reads SGDLS; CDR2 reads YYNGEE. The CDR3 contains 14 residues. The V end lost 0 bases, the J end lost 5 bases, and 9 bases lay between the germline ends. The DNA for the CDR3 is TGTGCCAGCAGCGTAGAGAGTGGGGATCAGCCCCAGCATTTT. It yields the protein CASSVESGDQPQHF.

The CDR3 DNA reads as TGTGCCATCAGTGGGACAGGGGAGGTAGATACGCAGTATTTT. It specifies CAISGTGEVDTQYF. The V gene is TRBV10-3, the J gene TRBJ2-3; 9 nucleotides agree with TRBD1. Trimming at V came to 4 bases and at J to 5 bases, leaving 4 bases not matched to a gene. CDR1 is ENHRY, CDR2 SYGVKD, per germline. This CDR3 has 14 residues.

The chain uses TRBV6-5 and TRBJ1-2; D is unresolved. The CDR3 totals 15 residues. CDR1 is MNHEY and CDR2 is SVGAGI in the germline V gene. Trimming took 5 bases from V and 4 from J, leaving 17 bases between them. The CDR3 spells CASSTRAGLPYGYTF. The CDR3 DNA follows: TGTGCCAGCAGTACGAGGGCCGGACTACCCTATGGCTACACCTTC.

The chain combines TRBV9 with TRBJ1-5; 8 bases are shared with TRBD1. Germline V gene data show CDR1 as SGDLS and CDR2 as YYNGEE. The V segment lost 0 bases and the J segment 6 bases; nucleotides outside the gene matches: 5. The CDR3 extends over 15 amino acids. The CDR3 is CASSVGGQATQPQHF. The CDR3 DNA sequence: TGTGCCAGCAGCGTAGGGGGACAGGCAACTCAGCCCCAGCATTTT.

This clone was observed once. The chain employs TRBV2 and TRBJ1-2; D is possibly TRBD1 (6 bases). Trimming stripped 4 bases from V and 7 bases from J, with 13 bases between. CDR3 length: 13 residues. Germline V gene sequence: CDR1 SNHLY, CDR2 FYNNEI. The CDR3 region has the DNA TGTGCCAGCAGTGCACAGGGAGGGGGTGGCTACACCTTC. It is translated as CASSAQGGGGYTF.

The chain joins TRBV3-1 (or the pseudogene TRBV3-2) to TRBJ1-4; no firm D call. V dropped 1 base and J dropped 1 base, with 7 bases sitting between them. CDR1 and CDR2 from the germline V gene are LGHDT and YNNKEL (reference sequence). This CDR3 contains 15 residues. CDR3 in amino acids: CASSQVFGTNEKLFF. CDR3 in DNA: TGTGCCAGCAGCCAAGTGTTTGGAACTAATGAAAAACTGTTTTTT.

The chain joins TRBV7-9 to TRBJ2-7, with a tentative D call TRBD2 (5 bases). The CDR3 has 14 amino acids. Trimming pared 3 bases from V and 6 bases from J, leaving 15 bases between. Germline CDR1 reads SEHNR; CDR2 reads FQNEAQ (reference sequence). In nucleotides, the CDR3 is TGTGCCAGCAGCTTTACTAGTACCCCCGGCGAGCAGTACTTC. Amino acid sequence: CASSFTSTPGEQYF.

This chain uses TRBV6-1 with TRBJ2-1; the D is unclear. CDR1 is MNHNS and CDR2 is SASEGT in the germline V gene. The ends were cut back, 0 bases at V and 2 bases at J, with 11 bases in the middle. The length of the CDR3 is 16 residues. For the CDR3, the DNA is TGTGCCAGCAGTGAAGCGGTGGGAACGGCCTACAATGAGCAGTTCTTC. Translation: CASSEAVGTAYNEQFF.

This clone was seen more than once but under ten times. The chain employs TRBV10-3 and TRBJ1-1; D unresolved. The CDR3 is 16 residues long. Germline V gene data show CDR1 as ENHRY and CDR2 as SYGVKD. The germline V and J ends were trimmed by 2 bases and 4 bases, with 17 bases remaining between them. The CDR3 protein is CAISEAPLGYGTEAFF. As DNA, the CDR3 is TGTGCCATCAGTGAGGCTCCATTAGGGTACGGCACTGAAGCTTTCTTT.

This chain uses TRBV24-1 with TRBJ2-2; TRBD1 or TRBD2 may be the D gene (6 bases each). CDR1 is KGHDR, CDR2 SFDVKD, per germline. The CDR3 contains 17 residues. Trimming pared 1 base from V and 5 bases from J, leaving 16 bases between. DNA of the CDR3: TGTGCCACCAGTGATTTATCGAGGGGGGCGTCTACCGGGGAGCTGTTTTTT. This codes for CATSDLSRGASTGELFF.